This TCR beta chain was retrieved from a study of CD8 T cells in ankylosing spondylitis. Study results and limitations: A motif of eight or nine highly homologous TCR beta variants was seen as apparently characteristic of ankylosing spondylitis blood.

As for this clonotype: Its antigen is still unknown.

The authors made TCR beta libraries by quantitative 5'-RACE with molecular barcodes. TCRdb re-derived calls from the 5' RACE reads in MiXCR, one entry per CDR3 protein. The profile shows 700,000 to 850,000 distinct CDR3 sequences, about 10% of them singletons. Germline V gives CDR1 SGHRS, CDR2 YFSETQ. V was pared by 0 bases and J by 5 bases, with 9 bases between. This CDR3 contains 14 residues. The sequencing input was blood, either unsorted or a sorted T cell fraction (not recorded which). This clonotype was obtained from a male donor with ankylosing spondylitis. The chain has TRBV5-1 and TRBJ1-5; no clear D. For the CDR3, the DNA is TGCGCCAGCAGCTTGGGAGGGTTGGATCAGCCCCAGCATTTT. Amino acid sequence: CASSLGGLDQPQHF.